These 6 T cell receptor beta chains were all obtained from the same sample, sequenced in a study of T cell changes during pregnancy in multiple sclerosis. Profiled with immunoSEQ multiplex PCR; TCRdb holds only in-frame clones, not every one. The table lists about 75,000 clones, 94% of them singletons. Sequencing used CD4+ T cells from peripheral blood mononuclear cells, obtained after pregnancy. These receptor sequences come from a female donor with multiple sclerosis, enrolled in a pregnancy study.

This sequence joins TRBV19 and TRBJ2-3, with 9 bases aligning to TRBD2. CDR3 length: 17 amino acids. Germline loops: CDR1 LNHDA, CDR2 SQIVND (reference sequence). Losses at the gene ends were 6 bases for V and 4 bases for J; bases not matched to a gene: 14. The CDR3 region is CASRPTVSGSFSDTQYF. The CDR3 DNA sequence: TGTGCCAGTAGACCAACAGTTAGCGGGAGCTTCTCAGATACGCAGTATTTT.

The chain uses TRBV7-6 and TRBJ2-7; 8 bases fit TRBD1. The junction had 13 bases not matched to a gene; V was cut back by 6 bases and J by 6 bases. CDR3 length: 15 amino acids. CDR1 and CDR2 from the germline V gene are SGHVS and FNYEAQ. The CDR3 sequence: CASSLGPAGGSEQYF. The CDR3 DNA follows: TGTGCCAGCAGTCTAGGCCCGGCAGGGGGCTCCGAGCAGTACTTC.

The chain is built from TRBV19 and TRBJ2-2; 9 nucleotides align to TRBD1. CDR1 and CDR2 (germline): LNHDA, SQIVND (reference sequence). The junction had 5 bases not matched to a gene; V was cut back by 6 bases and J by 3 bases. The CDR3 contains 15 residues. As DNA, the CDR3 is TGTGCCAGTAGAACAGGGGGCCTTGACACCGGGGAGCTGTTTTTT. Its translation: CASRTGGLDTGELFF.

The chain combines TRBV5-1 with TRBJ2-5; 7 positions match TRBD1. Germline V gene data show CDR1 as SGHRS and CDR2 as YFSETQ. The CDR3 spans 14 residues. V lost 4 bases and J lost 2; bases outside the gene matches: 5. DNA for the CDR3: TGCGCCAGCAGCGTCCGGGACAGTCAAGAGACCCAGTACTTC. Amino acid sequence: CASSVRDSQETQYF.

J is TRBJ2-1 and V is TRBV6-6; 12 nucleotides match TRBD2. Germline CDR1 MNHNY, CDR2 SVGAGI (reference sequence). This CDR3 comprises 16 residues. The V gene end was trimmed by 6 bases and the J gene end by 3 bases; junction bases not matched to a gene: 6. This CDR3 is CASSLRTSGNYNEQFF. CDR3 coding DNA: TGTGCCAGCAGCCTTAGGACTAGCGGGAACTACAATGAGCAGTTCTTC.

The genes are TRBV28 and TRBJ2-5; D may be TRBD1 (5 bases). Trimming stripped 5 bases from V and 5 bases from J, with 9 bases between. The CDR3 runs 12 residues. Germline V gene data show CDR1 as MDHEN and CDR2 as SYDVKM. The CDR3 is CASSQGGETQYF. The CDR3 nucleotides read TGTGCCAGCAGTCAGGGTGGGGAGACCCAGTACTTC.